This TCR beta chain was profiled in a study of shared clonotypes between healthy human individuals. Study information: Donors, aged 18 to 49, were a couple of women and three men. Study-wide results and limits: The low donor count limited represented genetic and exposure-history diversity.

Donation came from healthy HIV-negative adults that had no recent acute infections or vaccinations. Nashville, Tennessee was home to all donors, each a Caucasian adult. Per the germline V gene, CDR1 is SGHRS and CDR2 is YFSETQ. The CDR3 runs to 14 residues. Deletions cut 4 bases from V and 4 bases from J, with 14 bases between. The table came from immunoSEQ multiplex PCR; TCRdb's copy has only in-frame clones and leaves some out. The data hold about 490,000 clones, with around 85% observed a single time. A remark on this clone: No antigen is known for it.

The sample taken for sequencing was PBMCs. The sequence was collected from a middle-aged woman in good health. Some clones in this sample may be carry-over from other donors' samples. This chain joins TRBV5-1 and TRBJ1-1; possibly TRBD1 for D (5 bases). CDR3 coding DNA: TGCGCCAGCAGCCAGGGACTGTCCCCCACTGAAGCTTTCTTT. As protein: CASSQGLSPTEAFF. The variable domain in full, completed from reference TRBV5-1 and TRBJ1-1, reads KAGVTQTPRYLIKTRGQQVTLSCSPISGHRSVSWYQQTPGQGLQFLFEYFSETQRNKGNFPGRFSGRQFSNSRSEMNVSTLELGDSALYLCASSQGLSPTEAFFGQGTRLTVV.